This T cell receptor beta chain is drawn from a study of blood T cell repertoires in COVID-19. Turning to the study itself: The study drew acute and convalescent COVID-19 samples from the United States, Italy and Spain.

The data were produced by immunoSEQ multiplex PCR, yet TCRdb's version contains in-frame clones alone and is incomplete. The data show 250,000 to 350,000 clones, with approximately 88% seen just once and around 10% held by the top ten. CDR1 and CDR2 from the germline V gene are SGHVS and FNYEAQ. The V gene lost 0 bases and the J gene lost 7 bases, with 16 bases spanning the gap. The CDR3 extends over 16 amino acids. This chain connects TRBV7-6 to TRBJ1-5; a possible D gene is TRBD1 (5 bases). The clonotype originates from a woman between 18 and 30 years old who had recovered from COVID-19. Material: PBMCs or T cells enriched from blood (not recorded which). CDR3 in amino acids: CASSLASGHTLQPQHF. The DNA for the CDR3 is TGTGCCAGCAGCTTAGCTTCCGGACACACCCTACAGCCCCAGCATTTT.